The 15 T cell receptor beta chains below come from one sample, sequenced in a study of T-cell memory formation after mild COVID-19. MiXCR, run by TCRdb on the 5' RACE reads, gives a single entry per CDR3 protein. The sample holds under 450,000 distinct CDR3 sequences, 20% to 25% seen once. Sequenced input: PBMCs or a T cell subset sorted from them (not recorded which). These receptors were obtained from a man aged 18 to 30 who had mild COVID-19 (a few samples of this study predate the infection). Cell type and time point are not known.

V is TRBV5-1 and J is TRBJ2-2; D is ambiguous. CDR3 length equals 13 residues. Trimming cost V 4 bases and J 5 bases, with 9 bases left between them. Germline-derived CDR1 and CDR2 are SGHRS and YFSETQ. DNA of the CDR3: TGCGCCAGCAGCCCGTTGCGGACCGGGGAGCTGTTTTTT. Its protein is CASSPLRTGELFF. The full variable domain, completed using reference TRBV5-1 and TRBJ2-2, is KAGVTQTPRYLIKTRGQQVTLSCSPISGHRSVSWYQQTPGQGLQFLFEYFSETQRNKGNFPGRFSGRQFSNSRSEMNVSTLELGDSALYLCASSPLRTGELFFGEGSRLTVL.

This clonotype was picked up a small number of times. V is TRBV5-1 and J is TRBJ2-2; D may be TRBD1 (5 bases). The V gene lost 0 bases and the J gene lost 4 bases, with 16 bases spanning the gap. CDR1 and CDR2 (germline): SGHRS, YFSETQ. This CDR3 spans 17 amino acids. The DNA for the CDR3 is TGCGCCAGCAGCTTGGTAGGGGATTCGAGGATCACCGGGGAGCTGTTTTTT. As protein: CASSLVGDSRITGELFF.

This clonotype was observed once. The chain joins TRBV5-1 to TRBJ2-3; D assignment may be TRBD1 or TRBD2 (5 bases each). V lost 4 bases, J lost 2 bases, and 20 bases lay in between. The germline V gene encodes CDR1 SGHRS and CDR2 YFSETQ. The CDR3 totals 17 residues. This chain's CDR3 is CASSVYPPGLATDTQYF. The CDR3 nucleotides are TGCGCCAGCAGCGTATACCCCCCGGGGCTCGCCACAGATACGCAGTATTTT.

There are a few counts of this clonotype. The rearrangement uses TRBV29-1 and TRBJ1-1, with a tentative D call TRBD1 (5 bases). This CDR3 region has 13 residues. CDR1 is SQVTM and CDR2 is ANQGSEA in the germline V gene. V dropped 4 bases and J dropped 0 bases, with 9 bases sitting between them. CDR3 DNA: TGCAGCGTTGTCGCAGGGTTGAACACTGAAGCTTTCTTT. Protein: CSVVAGLNTEAFF.

This clonotype was counted only a few times. V usage is TRBV7-9 and J usage is TRBJ2-5; D is uncertain. This CDR3 has 14 residues. Trimming took off 1 base at V and 5 bases at J, with 11 bases between the two ends. Germline CDR1 SEHNR, CDR2 FQNEAQ (reference sequence). CDR3 sequence (DNA): TGTGCCAGCAGCTTAGGATCTGGGGTGGAGACCCAGTACTTC. This encodes CASSLGSGVETQYF.

The V gene is TRBV10-3, the J gene TRBJ1-3; D is undetermined. The CDR3 spans 14 residues. Germline V gene sequence: CDR1 ENHRY, CDR2 SYGVKD. V was trimmed by 9 bases and J by 0 bases, leaving 12 bases between them. CDR3 nucleotide sequence: TGTGCCATTTCAGACGGAAGCTCTGGAAACACCATATATTTT. It specifies CAISDGSSGNTIYF.

V usage is TRBV18 and J usage is TRBJ2-1, with no clear D. This CDR3 region has 13 residues. Germline-derived CDR1 and CDR2 are KGHSH and LQKENI. Trimming stripped 2 bases from V and 4 bases from J, with 6 bases between. The CDR3 DNA reads as TGTGCCAGCTCACCAATCGGGTACAATGAGCAGTTCTTC. This encodes CASSPIGYNEQFF.

For the CDR3, the DNA is TGCGCCAGCAGCCCCGAATCCGTGGTGAACACTGAAGCTTTCTTT. Its translation: CASSPESVVNTEAFF. This chain links TRBV5-1 with TRBJ1-1; D gene unclear. V lost 4 bases and J 0 bases, leaving 13 bases between the germline ends. Germline V CDR1 and CDR2: SGHRS, YFSETQ. This CDR3 region has 15 residues.

In the case of this clonotype: A junction end diverges from the germline sequence, so it may reflect a read error. The genes are TRBV23-1 and TRBJ2-6; possibly TRBD2 for D (5 bases). TRBV23-1 falls under the ORF class, with uncertain function. The CDR3 spans 11 residues. DNA for the CDR3: TGCGCCAGCAGTGGACTTATTAAGAGGGCTTTC. Protein product: CASSGLIKRAF.

V gene TRBV7-2 combines with J gene TRBJ1-6; TRBD1 aligns across 9 bases. CDR3 length equals 16 residues. Germline CDR1 SGHTA, CDR2 FQGNSA. V lost 5 bases, J lost 9 bases, and 11 bases stayed unmatched. The CDR3 loop is CASSPNIQGAGSPLHF. Here the CDR3 DNA reads TGTGCCAGCAGCCCAAATATACAGGGGGCCGGTTCACCCCTCCACTTT.

This clonotype was counted only a few times. The chain has TRBV4-3 and TRBJ2-2; no definite D call. Trimming left V 0 bases short and J 5 bases short, with 13 bases between. CDR1 and CDR2 from the germline V gene are LGHNA and YSLEER. CDR3 length: 16 amino acids. This chain's CDR3 is CASSQEKGQATGELFF. The CDR3 nucleotides are TGCGCCAGCAGCCAAGAAAAAGGGCAAGCAACCGGGGAGCTGTTTTTT.

CDR3 DNA: TGCGCCAGCAGCTTGGAATGGGGAGGGGGTACTGAAGCTTTCTTT. It specifies CASSLEWGGGTEAFF. V usage is TRBV5-1 and J usage is TRBJ1-1; a weak D match, TRBD1 (6 bases). Germline V gene data show CDR1 as SGHRS and CDR2 as YFSETQ. Trimming removed 0 bases from V and 5 bases from J, with 14 bases in between. The CDR3 runs to 15 residues.

This clonotype was detected many times. The J gene is TRBJ2-2, the V gene TRBV5-1; 12 nucleotides agree with TRBD1. J gave up 5 bases and V 4 bases, and 3 bases lay outside the gene matches. From germline, CDR1 is SGHRS and CDR2 YFSETQ. The CDR3 extends over 15 amino acids. DNA for the CDR3: TGCGCCAGCAGCCTGGGACAGGGGGCTACCGGGGAGCTGTTTTTT. It yields the protein CASSLGQGATGELFF.

The chain employs TRBV20-1 and TRBJ1-6; D not certain. Germline V CDR1 and CDR2: DFQATT, SNEGSKA (reference sequence). Trimming took 0 bases from V and 7 from J, leaving 16 bases between them. There are 16 residues in the CDR3. This CDR3 is CSARDGTTGGNSPLHF. In DNA form, the CDR3 reads TGCAGTGCTAGAGATGGAACGACCGGCGGGAATTCACCCCTCCACTTT.

This chain joins TRBV7-3 and TRBJ2-1; 9 nucleotides line up with TRBD1. The germline V gene encodes CDR1 SGHTA and CDR2 FQGTGA. The CDR3 contains 16 residues. V lost 5 bases and J lost 4; bases outside the gene matches: 9. DNA of the CDR3: TGTGCCAGCAGCCCCCGGACAGGGGCGGGGTACAATGAGCAGTTCTTC. Its translation is CASSPRTGAGYNEQFF.